What follows describes a single T cell receptor beta chain. Time point described: baseline, week 1 (first vaccination visit). Treatment defined: pre-vaccination baseline after standard-of-care therapy. The sample is drawn from a study of a mutant IDH1 vaccine in newly diagnosed glioma. The CDR3 runs 15 residues. Germline lookup yields CDR1 SGDLS and CDR2 YYNGEE. V shed 0 bases and J shed 7 bases, with 11 bases lying between them. Profiling relied on immunoSEQ multiplex PCR, and the TCRdb table lists in-frame clones only, not all of them. The data contain tens of thousands of clones, about 83% of them seen just once; the ten biggest clones take up 7% to 8%.

V and J are TRBV9 and TRBJ1-6, with D maybe TRBD1 (6 bases). This clonotype was sampled from a woman aged 45-65 years with glioma. The sequenced sample was PBMCs, obtained from a glioma patient treated with radiotherapy, temozolomide or both. CDR3 region: CASSVGQATNSPLHF. Written as DNA, the CDR3 is TGTGCCAGCAGCGTAGGACAGGCCACCAATTCACCCCTCCACTTT.